This section outlines one TCR beta chain sequence together with its context. There is no known antigen for this receptor. No qualities accompany the bases; no much larger clone lies one base away. These data are taken from a study of blood T cell repertoires in COVID-19 (TCRdb year 2020). About the full investigation: Collaborator samples came from the United States, Italy and Spain and covered acute and convalescent phases of COVID-19. The samples were drawn from two sources: the first 160 participants of the ongoing ImmuneRACE study, and approximately 1,300 subjects contributed by 6 global collaborators. The repertoires were released in a freely available public database meant as a resource for research on the immune response to SARS-CoV-2. The material from the prospective study consisted of cDNA or gDNA derived from T cells, B-cell-depleted T cells, or PBMCs. The sample metadata nearly always contained a de-identified subject ID, COVID-19 status, age in years and sex. Where HLA class I and class II types were available, the types were taken from metadata supplied by the sample provider, not from assay-based typing. Subjects who had been exposed to COVID-19, were actively infected with it, or had recovered from it provided the deeply sampled blood TCRbeta repertoires that made up the dataset.

From cysteine to phenylalanine, the CDR3 is 14 amino acids long. Only CDR3 DNA remains: 42 bases, in frame from the first base. V is pruned by 2 bases and J by 9 bases, leaving 1 base of the junction without a gene match. According to the germline V gene, CDR1 reads SGHTA and CDR2 reads FQGNSA. Overall study outcomes, separate from this receptor: How much clinical and demographic metadata was included differed by source and by participant, and the metadata was provided uncurated.

TCRbeta CDR3 regions were amplified from genomic DNA by means of the immunoSEQ Assay, a bias-controlled multiplex PCR. The original pipeline was this. Nucleated cell counts per sample were estimated from amplification of reference gene primers within the assay. To quantify the absolute abundance of each unique TCRbeta CDR3 rearrangement, sequence reads were collapsed and filtered. Productive Simpson clonality was computed per sample as the square root of Simpson's diversity index over productive rearrangements. TCRdb provides this immuneACCESS table in a form limited to in-frame rearrangements. Some clones are lacking; in checked studies, under half of them reflect an unresolved V gene, and why the rest are absent is not known. V and J calls and clone size are as listed in that table; D and trimming were resolved from the DNA. The sample table contains over 250,000 clones; only one count was recorded for approximately 91% of them. The ten top clones hold 0.7% to 0.85% of the sample.

Each collaborating institution followed its own protocols to collect whole blood in K2EDTA tubes. For TCRbeta analysis, collaborator samples were shipped as frozen whole blood, as isolated PBMCs, or as DNA extracted from either sample type. The TCR comes from a woman under 40 with acute or convalescent COVID-19. The chain uses TRBV7-2 and TRBJ2-5, with 15 junctional bases fitting TRBD2. Input material: peripheral blood. The DNA sequence is TGTGCCAGCAGCTTATGGACTAGCGGGAGGGCCCAGTACTTC. Translated, it gives CASSLWTSGRAQYF.